A single sample is the source of the 14 T cell receptor beta chains below, sequenced in a study of Graves' ophthalmopathy and Graves' hyperthyroidism. The authors amplified TCR beta CDR3 regions, and they did so from RNA transcripts for repertoire sequencing. First-round RT-PCR employed HTBI primers, with a second-round multiplex PCR after it. TCRdb redid the calling of the multiplex PCR reads with MiXCR, one entry per CDR3 protein. This sample carries a few hundred thousand distinct CDR3 sequences, approximately 15% of them seen once, and the ten largest clones take around 6.6%. Input material: peripheral blood. The receptors here all came from a woman under 30 with stable Graves' hyperthyroidism.

This clonotype showed up many times. The V gene is TRBV20-1, the J gene TRBJ1-1; no reliable D call. From germline, CDR1 is DFQATT and CDR2 SNEGSKA (reference sequence). The CDR3 length is 12 residues. V lost 2 bases and J lost 3, with 7 bases in between. The CDR3 DNA reads as TGCAGTGCTAGACACTTCGACACTGAAGCTTTCTTT. Residues: CSARHFDTEAFF.

The chain has TRBV27 and TRBJ1-6; D is undetermined. Deletions cut 1 base from V and 6 bases from J, with 10 bases between. CDR1 and CDR2 (germline): MNHEY, SMNVEV (reference sequence). CDR3 length: 15 amino acids. The CDR3 sequence is CASSLFGVSNSPLHF. In nucleotides, the CDR3 is TGTGCCAGCAGTTTATTCGGGGTGTCTAATTCACCCCTCCACTTT.

At least ten counts were recorded for this clonotype. The genes are TRBV5-1 and TRBJ2-7, with D perhaps TRBD1 (6 bases). Germline V gives CDR1 SGHRS, CDR2 YFSETQ. The ends were cut back, 4 bases at V and 1 base at J, with 12 bases in the middle. The CDR3 loop spans 14 amino acids. CDR3 nucleotides: TGCGCCAGCAGCCAAGGGACATTGTCCTACGAGCAGTACTTC. This translates into CASSQGTLSYEQYF.

In its sample, this clonotype was seen once. The chain carries TRBV12-3 or TRBV12-4 and TRBJ1-1, with D perhaps TRBD1 (5 bases). The ends were cut back, 0 bases at V and 4 bases at J, with 15 bases in the middle. The CDR3 consists of 16 residues. CDR3 DNA sequence: TGTGCCAGCAGTTTAGCGGGCCGGGGACGGGTCACTGAAGCTTTCTTT. Its protein product is CASSLAGRGRVTEAFF.

This clonotype came up many times. This chain links TRBV28 with TRBJ1-2, with 8 bases fitting TRBD1. The CDR3 loop spans 14 amino acids. Unmatched junction bases numbered 10, after V lost 5 bases and J lost 8 bases. Germline assignment: CDR1 MDHEN and CDR2 SYDVKM. DNA of the CDR3: TGTGCCAGCAGTCTCCTTGGCCGACAGGGGGGCTACACCTTC. It codes for CASSLLGRQGGYTF.

This clonotype was detected many times. This chain joins TRBV11-3 and TRBJ2-5; 8 bases agree with TRBD1. The CDR3 extends over 15 amino acids. The J segment lost 4 bases and the V segment lost 0 bases, leaving 4 bases of the junction unmatched. Germline CDR1 is SGHNT and CDR2 is YENEEA. The CDR3 sequence: CASSLDNDRGETQYF. The CDR3 nucleotides read TGTGCCAGCAGCTTAGATAACGACAGGGGAGAGACCCAGTACTTC.

This clonotype was seen more than once but under ten times. This sequence joins TRBV15 and TRBJ2-2; 8 positions match TRBD1. The V gene end was trimmed by 4 bases and the J gene end by 4 bases; junction bases not matched to a gene: 8. Germline lookup yields CDR1 LNHNV and CDR2 YYDKDF (reference sequence). There are 16 residues in the CDR3. The CDR3 here is CATSKTDRAGTGELFF. CDR3 in DNA: TGTGCCACCAGCAAAACGGACAGGGCGGGCACCGGGGAGCTGTTTTTT.

This clonotype occurred a few times. The chain carries TRBV7-9 and TRBJ2-4; 10 nucleotides match TRBD1. The CDR3 sequence is 14 residues long. Looked up from germline, CDR1 is SEHNR and CDR2 is FQNEAQ (reference sequence). The junction had 4 bases not matched to a gene; V was cut back by 5 bases and J by 6 bases. CDR3 nucleotide sequence: TGTGCCAGCAGCGACAGGGGGCACGGAAACATTCAGTACTTC. This sequence encodes CASSDRGHGNIQYF.

This clonotype has at least ten counts. The chain joins TRBV6-2 or TRBV6-3 to TRBJ2-7; D is perhaps TRBD1 (5 bases). The CDR3 spans 14 residues. The V end lost 2 bases, the J end lost 2 bases, and 10 bases lay between the germline ends. Germline lookup yields CDR1 MNHEY and CDR2 SVGEGT. This CDR3 reads CASSYRGMAYEQYF. DNA for the CDR3: TGTGCCAGCAGTTACAGGGGAATGGCCTACGAGCAGTACTTC.

This clonotype has a count of ten or more. The J gene is TRBJ2-7, the V gene TRBV12-3 or TRBV12-4; D uncertain. CDR3 length equals 13 residues. The ends were cut back, 3 bases at V and 4 bases at J, with 10 bases in the middle. The CDR3 DNA reads as TGTGCCAGCAGTTTGGACCTTTCATACGAGCAGTACTTC. As protein: CASSLDLSYEQYF.

Ten or more counts support this clonotype. The chain links TRBV12-3 or TRBV12-4 to TRBJ2-7; no definite D call. The CDR3 has 14 residues. V was pared by 4 bases and J by 6 bases, with 16 bases between. The CDR3 coding sequence is TGTGCCAGCAGTTCGAACATTGGCCCCCCCGAGCAGTACTTC. It translates to CASSSNIGPPEQYF.

This clonotype was seen repeatedly, ten times or more. The V and J genes are TRBV6-1 and TRBJ1-3, with D perhaps matching TRBD1 (5 bases). Looked up from germline, CDR1 is MNHNS and CDR2 is SASEGT. The length of the CDR3 is 16 residues. Between the trimmed V and J ends, which lost 7 bases and 1 base, there was a span of 17 bases. CDR3 sequence (DNA): TGTGCCAGCACCCTATGGAGGGGAAATTCTGGAAACACCATATATTTT. Residues: CASTLWRGNSGNTIYF.

The CDR3 region has the DNA TGTGCCAGCTCGGCGGGGACAGGGGGTAATTCACCCCTCCACTTT. Its translation is CASSAGTGGNSPLHF. The chain is built from TRBV18 and TRBJ1-6, with 11 bases fitting TRBD1. This CDR3 region has 15 residues. J was trimmed by 6 bases and V by 6 bases; bases with no gene match: 4. Germline V lookup: CDR1 KGHSH, CDR2 LQKENI. The full variable domain, rest sourced from reference TRBV18 and TRBJ1-6, is NAGVMQNPRHLVRRRGQEARLRCSPMKGHSHVYWYRQLPEEGLKFMVYLQKENIIDESGMPKERFSAEFPKEGPSILRIQQVVRGDSAAYFCASSAGTGGNSPLHFGNGTRLTVT.

This clonotype was observed at least ten times. J is TRBJ1-2 and V is TRBV7-2; weak D call: TRBD1 (6 bases). This CDR3 has 16 residues. V was shortened by 4 bases and J by 0 bases, with 15 bases between the two germline ends. Germline V lookup: CDR1 SGHTA, CDR2 FQGNSA. The CDR3 is CASSSRRGRTNYGYTF. The CDR3, as DNA: TGTGCCAGCAGCTCCAGAAGGGGGAGAACTAACTATGGCTACACCTTC.